The rows below give T cell receptor beta chains drawn from one sample of a study of human T cells and chemical hapten exposure. TCRdb itself ran the RACE reads through MiXCR, one entry per CDR3 protein. The data hold around 100,000 distinct CDR3 sequences, with 8% to 13% observed a single time. This sample comprised whole blood, obtained in connection with sensitization to the hapten diphenylcyclopropenone (DPC). These receptors all stem from a woman aged 40 to 50 with alopecia areata. Some clones in this sample may be carry-over from other donors' samples. Both conserved end residues are part of each CDR3. A D gene is named only where the DNA matches it firmly. Clone size is given for some rows only: seen once, a few or many times, or a class if the clone is expanded.

d_call j_call v_call clone_size cdr3_aa cdr3_nt
. TRBJ2-7 TRBV5-4 few CASSLSTGSYEQYF TGTGCCAGCAGCTTGTCAACAGGGTCCTACGAGCAGTACTTC
. TRBJ2-3 TRBV20-1 many CSARSVIADTQYF TGCAGTGCTAGATCGGTAATCGCAGATACGCAGTATTTT
TRBD1 TRBJ1-4 TRBV7-9 many CASSFTGQATNEKLFF TGTGCCAGCAGCTTCACCGGACAGGCTACTAATGAAAAACTGTTTTTT
. TRBJ2-7 TRBV29-1 many CSVDISYEQYF TGCAGCGTAGACATCTCCTACGAGCAGTACTTC
. TRBJ2-1 TRBV29-1 . CSVGPSSYNEQFF TGCAGCGTCGGCCCGAGCTCCTACAATGAGCAGTTCTTC
. TRBJ2-1 TRBV7-9 few CASIPDSHNEQFF TGTGCCAGCATCCCGGACAGTCACAATGAGCAGTTCTTC
. TRBJ2-3 TRBV9 many CASSARQGLADTQYF TGTGCCAGCAGCGCGAGGCAGGGTCTCGCAGATACGCAGTATTTT
. TRBJ2-4 TRBV28 many CASRSGGLAKNIQYF TGTGCCAGCAGATCCGGGGGCCTAGCCAAAAACATTCAGTACTTC
TRBD2 TRBJ2-7 TRBV20-1 few CSARVLAGGPHLGEQYF TGCAGTGCTAGAGTACTAGCGGGAGGGCCCCACTTAGGCGAGCAGTACTTC
. TRBJ2-1 TRBV29-1 many CSVARGRDEQFF TGCAGCGTTGCGCGGGGTCGGGATGAGCAGTTCTTC
. TRBJ2-3 TRBV21-1 . CASFLRNTQYF TGTGCCAGCTTCCTTCGAAATACGCAGTATTTT
TRBD1 TRBJ1-2 TRBV7-9 . CASSFYSQGADGYTF TGTGCCAGCAGCTTTTATTCACAGGGGGCCGATGGCTACACCTTC
. TRBJ2-7 TRBV3-1 . CASSQPLGYEQYF TGTGCCAGCAGCCAGCCCCTCGGCTACGAGCAGTACTTC
. TRBJ2-5 TRBV6-6 many CASTTGGRLKGEETQYF TGTGCCAGCACCACCGGTGGGCGGCTCAAGGGGGAAGAGACCCAGTACTTC
. TRBJ2-7 TRBV7-9 many CASSFQGGLREQYF TGTGCCAGCAGCTTCCAGGGGGGGTTGCGTGAGCAGTACTTC
. TRBJ2-5 TRBV29-1 few CSVERGRATQETQYF TGCAGCGTTGAAAGGGGCAGGGCAACCCAAGAGACCCAGTACTTC
TRBD1 TRBJ2-3 TRBV4-1 few CASSQTGGSTDTQYF TGCGCCAGCAGCCAAACAGGGGGTAGCACAGATACGCAGTATTTT
. TRBJ1-5 TRBV2 . CASSDLGPGEPQHF TGTGCCAGCAGTGACCTTGGCCCTGGGGAGCCCCAGCATTTT
TRBD1 TRBJ1-1 TRBV6-5 few CASRRDRLTEAFF TGTGCCAGCAGAAGGGACAGGCTGACTGAAGCTTTCTTT
TRBD2 TRBJ2-3 TRBV6-2/TRBV6-3 . CASSPGGGISDTQYF TGTGCCAGCAGTCCCGGCGGGGGGATTTCAGATACGCAGTATTTT
TRBD1 TRBJ1-1 TRBV7-2 . CASSPRGPSNTQAFF TGTGCCAGCAGCCCCAGGGGGCCCTCGAACACTCAAGCTTTCTTT
TRBD1 TRBJ1-5 TRBV18 . CASSQQGALQPQHF TGTGCCAGCTCACAACAGGGGGCTCTGCAGCCCCAGCATTTT
TRBD1 TRBJ2-7 TRBV20-1 . CSASPPNRGAYSYEQYF TGCAGTGCTAGTCCACCCAACAGGGGGGCTTACTCCTACGAGCAGTACTTC
. TRBJ2-2 TRBV28 many CASSLGGSLTGELFF TGTGCCAGCAGTTTGGGTGGTTCCCTGACCGGGGAGCTGTTTTTT
TRBD2 TRBJ2-1 TRBV7-2 . CASRPLSSGVGYNEQFF TGTGCCAGCAGACCCCTCTCCAGCGGGGTAGGCTACAATGAGCAGTTCTTC
. TRBJ2-1 TRBV7-2 many CASSLVRESGEQFF TGTGCCAGCAGCTTAGTACGGGAGTCTGGTGAGCAGTTCTTC
TRBD1 TRBJ2-5 TRBV12-3/TRBV12-4 many CASRVGTVKTQYF TGTGCCAGCAGAGTAGGGACAGTAAAGACCCAGTACTTC
. TRBJ2-6 TRBV20-1 many CSASGATYGANVLTF TGCAGTGCTAGCGGCGCCACTTATGGGGCCAACGTCCTGACTTTC